Sequencing of this T cell receptor beta chain was carried out in a study of circulating CD8 cells and anti-PD-1 response in melanoma. Points from the study as a whole: Under 8% of TRB clonotypes were shared between subsets at M1. A small cohort with few responders supplied the baseline and M1 comparisons. DNEG was most diverse; TIGIT repertoires were least diverse.

Each library started from around 15 ng of total RNA using the QIAseq Immune Repertoire TCR panel. TCRdb independently ran MiXCR on the reads; one entry per CDR3 protein. Of 100 to 110 distinct CDR3 sequences listed, over 15% are singletons. Four subsets defined by PD-1 and/or TIGIT were sorted from live CD3+CD8+TCRalphabeta+ cells. This clonotype is judged medium-sized. Antigen unknown. Mismatch with germline at one junction end may stem from a read error. The CDR3 spans 15 residues. CDR1 and CDR2 (germline): MNHNY, SVGAGI (reference sequence). The sample was CD8+ T cells from PBMCs, taken at baseline or after one month of anti-PD-1 therapy (not recorded which). The receptor's source is a human donor with melanoma. The chain has TRBV6-6 and TRBJ1-5, with a possible D match to TRBD1 (6 bases). The CDR3 sequence is CASSYWGAGNEPQHF. The CDR3 DNA follows: TGTGCCAGCAGTTACTGGGGGGCTGGCAATGAGCCCCAGCATTTT.